These 31 T cell receptor beta chains were sequenced from one sample in a study of T cell changes during pregnancy in multiple sclerosis (dated by TCRdb to the late 2010s). Library creation used the immunoSEQ multiplex PCR assay. This immuneACCESS table, as held by TCRdb, lists in-frame sequences with V and J called but not all clones. Of the missing ones, under half trace to an unresolved V gene in checked studies; the others have no known cause. Across this sample there are around 130,000 clones, with 85% to 95% seen only once. The ten largest account for approximately 6.2% of the sample. Sequences were derived from peripheral blood, sampled before pregnancy. All receptors come from a female donor with multiple sclerosis, enrolled in a pregnancy study.

This clone has a single count. The chain recombines TRBV11-3 with TRBJ2-7, with 7 bases that match TRBD1. The CDR3 runs 13 residues. V lost 4 bases and J lost 4; bases outside the gene matches: 4. Germline CDR1 and CDR2: SGHNT and YENEEA. The CDR3 nucleotides read TGTGCCAGCAGCTCGGCAGGGGGATACGAGCAGTACTTC. This codes for CASSSAGGYEQYF.

V usage is TRBV7-9 and J usage is TRBJ2-7; maybe TRBD2 (6 bases). Per the germline V gene, CDR1 is SEHNR and CDR2 is FQNEAQ (reference sequence). V lost 8 bases and J 3 bases, leaving 11 bases between the germline ends. CDR3 length: 12 amino acids. The CDR3 sequence: CASGGAGYEQYF. The CDR3, as DNA: TGTGCCAGCGGAGGGGCAGGCTACGAGCAGTACTTC.

The rearrangement joins TRBV9 to TRBJ2-5, with D perhaps matching TRBD2 (6 bases). The CDR3 spans 16 residues. Trimming removed 0 bases from V and 6 bases from J, with 18 bases in between. Germline V gene data show CDR1 as SGDLS and CDR2 as YYNGEE. Written as DNA, the CDR3 is TGTGCCAGCAGCGTAGCGGGGGACCCCCCAGGGCAGACCCAGTACTTC. Amino acids: CASSVAGDPPGQTQYF.

The chain uses TRBV7-8 and TRBJ2-2; 12 bases are a match to TRBD2. The V segment lost 5 bases and the J segment 1 base; nucleotides outside the gene matches: 11. Per the germline V gene, CDR1 is SGHVS and CDR2 is FQNEAQ. The CDR3 spans 19 residues. The CDR3 is CASSPRLAGALQNTGELFF. As DNA, the CDR3 is TGTGCCAGCAGCCCTCGACTAGCGGGGGCCCTACAGAACACCGGGGAGCTGTTTTTT.

The chain couples TRBV19 to TRBJ2-1; 12 bases map to TRBD2. This CDR3 comprises 20 residues. J gave up 0 bases and V 3 bases, and 12 bases lay outside the gene matches. Germline V lookup: CDR1 LNHDA, CDR2 SQIVND (reference sequence). The CDR3 bases are TGTGCCAGTAGTATTAGTCTCCTAGCGGGAGGGGGTAGCTCCTACAATGAGCAGTTCTTC. This translates into CASSISLLAGGGSSYNEQFF. Supplemented by reference TRBV19 and TRBJ2-1, the full variable domain reads DGGITQSPKYLFRKEGQNVTLSCEQNLNHDAMYWYRQDPGQGLRLIYYSQIVNDFQKGDIAEGYSVSREKKESFPLTVTSAQKNPTAFYLCASSISLLAGGGSSYNEQFFGPGTRLTVL.

This chain connects TRBV11-2 to TRBJ1-2; TRBD1 is a possible D gene (5 bases). The V and J ends lost 2 bases and 1 base respectively, with 14 bases between them. This CDR3 is built from 16 residues. The V gene's germline CDR1 is SGHAT and CDR2 FQNNGV. The DNA of the CDR3 is TGTGCCAGCAGCTTAACGCCGGACGGGGGTAACTATGGCTACACCTTC. It encodes CASSLTPDGGNYGYTF.

CDR3 coding DNA: TGTGCCAGCAGCCTCACTGTCCCATCTGGGGCCAACGTCCTGACTTTC. Amino acid sequence: CASSLTVPSGANVLTF. The V and J genes are TRBV27 and TRBJ2-6; D uncertain. CDR3 length: 16 amino acids. The germline CDR1 and CDR2 sequences are MNHEY and SMNVEV (reference sequence). V was trimmed by 6 bases and J by 1 base, leaving 13 bases between them.

V is TRBV10-3 and J is TRBJ1-1; D call uncertain. The CDR3 has 14 amino acids. With 4 bases removed from V and 4 bases from J, the gap between germline ends came to 13 bases. CDR1 is ENHRY and CDR2 is SYGVKD in the germline V gene. This chain's CDR3 is CAISGEAALTEAFF. Here the CDR3 DNA reads TGTGCCATCAGTGGGGAAGCGGCGCTCACTGAAGCTTTCTTT.

The genes are TRBV5-1 and TRBJ1-1, with D perhaps matching TRBD1 (6 bases). Germline assignment: CDR1 SGHRS and CDR2 YFSETQ. The CDR3 is 14 residues long. Trimming took 1 base from V and 1 from J, leaving 8 bases between them. The chain's CDR3 is CASSLLTGNTEAFF. The CDR3 DNA reads as TGCGCCAGCAGCTTGTTGACAGGGAACACTGAAGCTTTCTTT.

The J gene is TRBJ2-1, the V gene TRBV5-4; the match to TRBD2 covers 12 bases. Germline V gene data show CDR1 as SGHNT and CDR2 as YYREEE (reference sequence). CDR3 size: 16 residues. V trimming: 5 bases; J trimming: 9 bases; junction bases outside the gene matches: 12. The CDR3 region is CASSSRVGLAGTEQFF. Here the CDR3 DNA reads TGTGCCAGCAGTTCCAGGGTAGGACTAGCGGGGACTGAGCAGTTCTTC.

This rearrangement joins TRBV7-9 to TRBJ2-1; 7 bases map to TRBD1. V shed 5 bases and J 2 bases; nucleotides not matched to a gene: 9. There are 16 residues in the CDR3. Germline V gene data show CDR1 as SEHNR and CDR2 as FQNEAQ (reference sequence). This CDR3 reads CASSPGTVQAYNEQFF. CDR3 coding DNA: TGTGCCAGCAGCCCAGGGACAGTCCAGGCCTACAATGAGCAGTTCTTC. The full variable domain, completed using reference TRBV7-9 and TRBJ2-1, is DTGVSQNPRHKITKRGQNVTFRCDPISEHNRLYWYRQTLGQGPEFLTYFQNEAQLEKSRLLSDRFSAERPKGSFSTLEIQRTEQGDSAMYLCASSPGTVQAYNEQFFGPGTRLTVL.

The gene calls are TRBV27 and TRBJ1-4, with TRBD1 identical over 11 bases. This CDR3 spans 15 amino acids. Germline CDR1 reads MNHEY; CDR2 reads SMNVEV (reference sequence). J lost 8 bases, V lost 6 bases, and 8 bases had no gene match. This chain's CDR3 is CASRSSGTGGEKLFF. CDR3 coding DNA: TGTGCCAGCAGATCATCCGGGACAGGGGGGGAAAAACTGTTTTTT.

The chain combines TRBV11-2 with TRBJ1-2; D unresolved. Trimming took off 0 bases at V and 0 bases at J, with 8 bases between the two ends. CDR1 is SGHAT, CDR2 FQNNGV, per germline. The CDR3 is 15 residues long. The CDR3 coding sequence is TGTGCCAGCAGCTTAGATTCAACAGCTAACTATGGCTACACCTTC. It codes for CASSLDSTANYGYTF.

The rearrangement joins TRBV18 to TRBJ1-5; no clear D. Germline values: CDR1 KGHSH, CDR2 LQKENI. Trimming cost V 3 bases and J 0 bases, with 12 bases left between them. The CDR3 totals 16 residues. The CDR3 sequence: CASSPTQTGSNQPQHF. The DNA of the CDR3 is TGTGCCAGCTCACCGACCCAAACGGGTAGCAATCAGCCCCAGCATTTT.

This clone was counted between two and nine times. This chain links TRBV19 with TRBJ2-5, with 7 positions matching TRBD2. CDR1 and CDR2 (germline): LNHDA, SQIVND (reference sequence). The CDR3 has 13 amino acids. V dropped 4 bases and J dropped 6; count of bases not matched to a gene: 5. In DNA, the CDR3 is TGTGCCAGTAGTACCGGACTAGGCCAGACCCAGTACTTC. Translation: CASSTGLGQTQYF.

This chain joins TRBV5-8 and TRBJ1-3, with D unclear. This CDR3 is 16 amino acids long. CDR1 and CDR2 from the germline V gene are SGHTS and YDEGEE. V gave up 4 bases and J gave up 0 bases, with 14 bases separating them. The CDR3 DNA is TGTGCCAGCAGCCGTCGTCGGCAGGTCTCTGGAAACACCATATATTTT. This sequence encodes CASSRRRQVSGNTIYF.

This chain joins TRBV27 and TRBJ2-7; 7 bases map to TRBD2. The germline CDR1 and CDR2 sequences are MNHEY and SMNVEV (reference sequence). V lost 1 base and J lost 2; bases outside the gene matches: 11. This CDR3 is built from 17 residues. This chain's CDR3 is CASSLFGERGDTYEQYF. The CDR3 region has the DNA TGTGCCAGCAGTTTATTCGGGGAACGGGGGGATACCTACGAGCAGTACTTC.

V gene TRBV19 combines with J gene TRBJ1-2; 9 positions agree with TRBD1. CDR1 is LNHDA, CDR2 SQIVND, per germline (reference sequence). V shed 5 bases and J 6 bases; nucleotides not matched to a gene: 4. This CDR3 is 13 amino acids long. The CDR3 region is CASSFRQGDGYTF. CDR3 DNA: TGTGCCAGTAGTTTCAGACAGGGGGATGGCTACACCTTC.

The genes are TRBV5-1 and TRBJ1-2; D gene uncertain. V was shortened by 1 base and J by 8 bases, with 9 bases between the two germline ends. CDR1 and CDR2 from the germline V gene are SGHRS and YFSETQ. The CDR3 covers 12 residues. The CDR3 loop reads CASSLIDNGYTF. For the CDR3, the DNA is TGCGCCAGCAGCTTGATTGACAACGGCTACACCTTC.

The chain links TRBV5-4 to TRBJ2-5, with 7 bases that match TRBD1. Germline V lookup: CDR1 SGHNT, CDR2 YYREEE (reference sequence). The CDR3 is made up of 18 amino acids. Losses at the gene ends were 3 bases for V and 4 bases for J; bases not matched to a gene: 18. CDR3: CASSSRATQGTLRETQYF. The CDR3, as DNA: TGTGCCAGCAGCTCCCGAGCAACACAGGGGACGCTGAGAGAGACCCAGTACTTC.

The chain carries TRBV20-1 and TRBJ1-2; the D is unclear. Trimming left V 3 bases short and J 7 bases short, with 9 bases between. The CDR3 length is 11 residues. CDR1 and CDR2 from the germline V gene are DFQATT and SNEGSKA (reference sequence). CDR3 DNA sequence: TGCAGTGCTAGGGAGATCATTGGCTACACCTTC. Protein product: CSAREIIGYTF.

The sample holds one count of this clone. The CDR3 loop reads CASSRENANNEKLFF. CDR3 sequence (DNA): TGTGCCAGCAGTCGGGAAAACGCAAATAATGAAAAACTGTTTTTT. The rearrangement joins TRBV6-1 to TRBJ1-4; D gene ambiguous. CDR1 is MNHNS and CDR2 is SASEGT in the germline V gene. There are 15 residues in the CDR3. V was cut by 5 bases and J by 4 bases, with 14 bases left in between.

The V gene is TRBV2, the J gene TRBJ2-3, with 13 bases lining up with TRBD2. The V segment lost 2 bases and the J segment 6 bases; nucleotides outside the gene matches: 17. Germline-derived CDR1 and CDR2 are SNHLY and FYNNEI. This CDR3 spans 20 amino acids. In DNA, the CDR3 is TGTGCCAGCAGTGAACAGCCTATCCCACTAGCGGGGGGGAGGAGGGATACGCAGTATTTT. It codes for CASSEQPIPLAGGRRDTQYF.

The genes are TRBV7-9 and TRBJ1-2, with 9 bases that match TRBD1. Germline-derived CDR1 and CDR2 are SEHNR and FQNEAQ (reference sequence). The junction had 6 bases not matched to a gene; V was cut back by 6 bases and J by 1 base. This CDR3 has 15 residues. The CDR3 region is CASSPDRGVNYGYTF. Written as DNA, the CDR3 is TGTGCCAGCAGTCCTGACAGGGGGGTTAACTATGGCTACACCTTC.

V gene TRBV5-1 combines with J gene TRBJ2-7, with 7 bases fitting TRBD1. Germline assignment: CDR1 SGHRS and CDR2 YFSETQ. Trimming took 2 bases from V and 3 from J; bases not matched to a gene: 5. This CDR3 region has 14 residues. This CDR3 is CASSFTGVRYEQYF. CDR3 in DNA: TGCGCCAGCAGCTTTACAGGGGTTCGCTACGAGCAGTACTTC.

This clone occurred a few times. The genes are TRBV19 and TRBJ1-1; a possible D gene is TRBD1 (5 bases). Germline lookup yields CDR1 LNHDA and CDR2 SQIVND (reference sequence). The CDR3 extends over 15 amino acids. Deletions cut 3 bases from V and 3 bases from J, with 14 bases between. CDR3 region: CASSIIGRADTEAFF. The CDR3 region has the DNA TGTGCCAGTAGTATTATCGGCAGGGCGGACACTGAAGCTTTCTTT.

This clone has more than one count but fewer than ten. This chain links TRBV30 with TRBJ1-1; a weak D match, TRBD1 (5 bases). Germline CDR1 is GTSNPN and CDR2 is SVGIG (reference sequence). Trimming removed 0 bases at V and 5 bases at J, with 13 bases between. The CDR3 sequence is 14 residues long. CDR3 amino acids: CAWSVAGGGTEAFF. For the CDR3, the DNA is TGTGCCTGGAGTGTCGCCGGGGGGGGAACTGAAGCTTTCTTT.

The chain uses TRBV27 and TRBJ2-1; TRBD2 matches at 8 bases. With 1 base clipped from V and 2 bases from J, the junction kept 4 bases outside the gene matches. Germline assignment: CDR1 MNHEY and CDR2 SMNVEV (reference sequence). CDR3 length equals 16 residues. DNA for the CDR3: TGTGCCAGCAGTTTATATAGCGGGGCGACCTACAATGAGCAGTTCTTC. Protein product: CASSLYSGATYNEQFF.

V usage is TRBV27 and J usage is TRBJ2-5; TRBD2 aligns across 9 bases. Per germline, CDR1 MNHEY and CDR2 SMNVEV (reference sequence). The CDR3 is 16 amino acids. The J segment lost 9 bases and the V segment lost 6 bases, leaving 17 bases of the junction unmatched. DNA of the CDR3: TGTGCCAGCAGCTCACTAGCGGGTATACCTAAGAGACCCCAGTACTTC. Its protein is CASSSLAGIPKRPQYF.

This chain uses TRBV11-1 with TRBJ1-1; tentative D call: TRBD1 (6 bases). CDR1 is SGHAT, CDR2 FQDESV, per germline (reference sequence). This CDR3 is built from 18 residues. V gave up 5 bases and J gave up 0 bases, with 22 bases separating them. The CDR3 nucleotides read TGTGCCAGCAGCGGCCCTCCCCAGGGGCCCATTATGAACACTGAAGCTTTCTTT. Translation gives CASSGPPQGPIMNTEAFF.

The sample holds a few counts of this clone. The V and J genes are TRBV6-5 and TRBJ1-6; D gene uncertain. Germline CDR1 reads MNHEY; CDR2 reads SVGAGI. Trimming pared 6 bases from V and 7 bases from J, leaving 7 bases between. The CDR3 covers 12 residues. The CDR3 DNA reads TGTGCCAGCAGCCGAGCCAATTCACCCCTCCACTTT. Its protein is CASSRANSPLHF.